This TCR beta chain originates from a study of blood T cells in healthy people across ages. The donors, healthy Caucasians from Russia, were aged roughly 6 to 90. The study, taken as a whole, reports: One million T cells yielded diversity estimates that were considered underestimates. Possibly confounding the expanded clonotype changes was the fact that donor CMV status was unknown.

Combining a sample-barcoded 5' primer with a J-beta primer mix, a second PCR ran for roughly 7 to 11 cycles. Every cDNA molecule bore a tag from a template-switch adaptor containing 12 random nucleotides. Each CDR3 protein is one row after TCRdb ran MiXCR on the 5' RACE reads. Among about 1.1 million distinct CDR3 sequences listed, roughly two fifths were seen once. Details on this clonotype: Its antigen is as yet unknown.

This clonotype was sampled from a man between 18 and 35 years old in good health. What was sequenced was blood.

CDR3: CAISETLSPGDEQYF. The CDR3, as DNA: TGTGCCATCAGTGAGACTCTATCTCCGGGGGACGAGCAGTACTTC. The V gene is TRBV10-3, the J gene TRBJ2-7; TRBD2 is a possible D gene (6 bases). The germline V gene encodes CDR1 ENHRY and CDR2 SYGVKD. The CDR3 extends over 15 amino acids. Trimming cost V 2 bases and J 5 bases, with 16 bases left between them.